The sequence of this TCR beta chain was determined in a study of blood T cells in healthy people across ages. As concerns this clonotype: What it binds is unknown.

Primed by a sample-barcoded 5' primer and a J-beta primer mix, a second PCR proceeded for roughly 7 to 12 cycles. TCRdb fed the 5' RACE reads into MiXCR, producing one record per CDR3 protein. The top ten hold roughly 10% of the sample, which has 750,000 to 950,000 distinct CDR3 sequences, about 28% seen once. Study-wide points: Among T cells, TCR beta diversity per million cells dropped roughly linearly as age rose.

The sample was also reused in another study, on T cells of mothers and their children. That source adds: Donation was provided by three healthy Caucasian mothers along with their six children. Each child gave about 3 million TCR beta CDR3 reads (each mother, over 10 million). The analysis detected no persistent microchimeric T cell clones.

The sequence was collected from a middle-aged woman in good health. Specimen: blood.

The CDR3 spells CASRVGTSGTTYEQYF. For the CDR3, the DNA is TGTGCCAGCAGGGTTGGGACTAGCGGGACCACCTACGAGCAGTACTTC. V gene TRBV27 combines with J gene TRBJ2-1, with 13 bases aligning to TRBD2. TRBJ2-7 matches the DNA end more closely, so the J call is doubtful. Germline V gene data show CDR1 as MNHEY and CDR2 as SMNVEV (reference sequence). There are 16 residues in the CDR3.